These 29 T cell receptor beta chains were sequenced from one sample in a study of cytomegalovirus exposure and HLA in healthy donors. The PCR ran on 60 Vbeta and 13 Jbeta primers. Profiling relied on immunoSEQ multiplex PCR, and the TCRdb table lists in-frame clones only, not all of them. Found here are just over 150,000 clones; the top ten clones hold about 2%. Sequencing input: PBMCs. All receptors come from a man aged 25 to 40 in good health and CMV-seronegative.

CDR3 nucleotide sequence: TGTGCCAGCAGGATAGTAGGACTAGCGGGAGGTGAGCAGTACTTC. This gives the protein CASRIVGLAGGEQYF. The V call is TRBV6-1, the J call TRBJ2-7; 14 bases are shared with TRBD2. This CDR3 comprises 15 residues. V lost 6 bases to trimming and J lost 7 bases; unmatched junction nucleotides: 8. CDR1 MNHNS and CDR2 SASEGT come from the germline V gene.

V usage is TRBV6-5 and J usage is TRBJ2-7; 10 nucleotides agree with TRBD2. The trim removed 2 bases at V and 5 bases at J, leaving 6 bases unmatched. There are 15 residues in the CDR3. CDR1 and CDR2 (germline): MNHEY, SVGAGI. This CDR3 reads CASSYRVAGGNEQYF. CDR3 in DNA: TGTGCCAGCAGTTACAGGGTAGCGGGAGGTAACGAGCAGTACTTC.

The V gene is TRBV4-3, the J gene TRBJ2-7; 10 nucleotides line up with TRBD2. CDR1 and CDR2 (germline): LGHNA, YSLEER. The CDR3 sequence is 16 residues long. V shed 4 bases, J shed 0 bases, and the junction held 6 bases outside the gene matches. This chain's CDR3 is CASSRGLAEGSYEQYF. CDR3 DNA: TGCGCCAGCAGCCGCGGACTAGCGGAGGGCTCCTACGAGCAGTACTTC.

The chain is built from TRBV6-5 and TRBJ2-7, with a tentative D call TRBD1 (6 bases). V lost 5 bases and J 0 bases, leaving 8 bases between the germline ends. The CDR3 covers 13 residues. Germline CDR1 reads MNHEY; CDR2 reads SVGAGI. CDR3 sequence: CASSGQNSYEQYF. The DNA for the CDR3 is TGTGCCAGCAGTGGACAGAACTCCTACGAGCAGTACTTC.

The CDR3 protein is CASSFSGPETQYF. The CDR3 region has the DNA TGCGCCAGCAGCTTTTCAGGGCCGGAGACCCAGTACTTC. This chain joins TRBV5-1 and TRBJ2-5; weak D call: TRBD1 (5 bases). Trimming removed 2 bases from V and 5 bases from J, with 10 bases in between. This CDR3 is 13 amino acids long. Germline V gene data show CDR1 as SGHRS and CDR2 as YFSETQ.

This chain uses TRBV11-3 with TRBJ1-1; D uncertain. Trimming took 5 bases from V and 5 from J, leaving 15 bases between them. Germline CDR1 reads SGHNT; CDR2 reads YENEEA. CDR3 size: 14 residues. The CDR3 is CASSPRRGETEAFF. The DNA of the CDR3 is TGTGCCAGCAGCCCTAGACGGGGAGAAACTGAAGCTTTCTTT.

The chain recombines TRBV6-5 with TRBJ1-1; 12 nucleotides match TRBD1. After removal of 5 bases from V and 4 bases from J, the junction contained 2 bases not matched to a gene. The CDR3 spans 14 residues. Per germline, CDR1 MNHEY and CDR2 SVGAGI. In DNA, the CDR3 is TGTGCCAGCAGTACGGGACAGGGGGCCACTGAAGCTTTCTTT. Its protein is CASSTGQGATEAFF.

The chain recombines TRBV11-3 with TRBJ2-1; D not resolved. Trimming took off 4 bases at V and 3 bases at J, with 7 bases between the two ends. The CDR3 has 13 residues. CDR1 and CDR2 (germline): SGHNT, YENEEA. The CDR3 region has the DNA TGTGCCAGCAGCTCCGGTGGCTACAATGAGCAGTTCTTC. Encoded protein: CASSSGGYNEQFF.

Here the CDR3 reads CASSYSFRSSGNTIYF. In nucleotides, the CDR3 is TGTGCCAGCAGTTACTCGTTTCGGAGCTCTGGAAACACCATATATTTT. This sequence joins TRBV6-5 and TRBJ1-3, with unresolved D. The ends were cut back, 0 bases at V and 0 bases at J, with 9 bases in the middle. This CDR3 region has 16 residues. Germline lookup yields CDR1 MNHEY and CDR2 SVGAGI.

The chain carries TRBV6-5 and TRBJ2-7; weak D call: TRBD2 (6 bases). Looked up from germline, CDR1 is MNHEY and CDR2 is SVGAGI. CDR3 length equals 13 residues. V lost 4 bases and J lost 6, with 13 bases in between. The CDR3 is CASSWREGGEQYF. In DNA, the CDR3 is TGTGCCAGCAGTTGGAGGGAAGGAGGCGAGCAGTACTTC.

The chain uses TRBV7-9 and TRBJ1-1; perhaps TRBD1 as D (5 bases). This CDR3 spans 16 amino acids. V was pared by 4 bases and J by 0 bases, with 15 bases between. CDR1 is SEHNR and CDR2 is FQNEAQ in the germline V gene (reference sequence). CDR3 sequence (DNA): TGTGCCAGCAGCTACGCTTTAGGGGATCTGAACACTGAAGCTTTCTTT. This sequence encodes CASSYALGDLNTEAFF.

CDR3 sequence: CASTRPGLGEYGYTF. DNA for the CDR3: TGCGCCAGCACGCGACCGGGACTGGGAGAGTATGGCTACACCTTC. This rearrangement joins TRBV10-2 to TRBJ1-2, with D maybe TRBD1 (5 bases). The germline CDR1 and CDR2 sequences are WSHSY and SAAADI. The CDR3 covers 15 residues. Trimming shortened V by 7 bases and J by 5 bases, and 20 bases separated the two germline ends.

The chain recombines TRBV4-1 with TRBJ2-7, with D perhaps matching TRBD1 (6 bases). The CDR3 has 16 residues. Germline V CDR1 and CDR2: MGHRA, YSYEKL. The V end was cut by 1 base, the J end by 0 bases, with 13 bases between. The CDR3 loop is CASSQGRGTSSYEQYF. The CDR3 DNA sequence: TGCGCCAGCAGCCAAGGTAGGGGGACGAGCTCCTACGAGCAGTACTTC.

This sequence joins TRBV6-1 and TRBJ1-1; the D is unclear. Germline assignment: CDR1 MNHNS and CDR2 SASEGT. Trimming pared 4 bases from V and 0 bases from J, leaving 15 bases between. This CDR3 is built from 16 residues. CDR3: CASSGGGGPMNTEAFF. The CDR3 DNA follows: TGTGCCAGCAGTGGAGGAGGCGGCCCCATGAACACTGAAGCTTTCTTT.

J is TRBJ2-7 and V is TRBV5-1; TRBD2 agrees at 8 bases. Germline trimming cut 2 bases from V and 7 bases from J; bases unmatched to any gene: 11. The germline V gene encodes CDR1 SGHRS and CDR2 YFSETQ. This CDR3 spans 15 amino acids. CDR3 DNA: TGCGCCAGCAGCTTAGCGGGGGAACCACTGGGGGAGCAGTACTTC. The encoded protein is CASSLAGEPLGEQYF.

The chain is built from TRBV27 and TRBJ2-7, with a tentative D call TRBD2 (5 bases). Per germline, CDR1 MNHEY and CDR2 SMNVEV (reference sequence). The V end was cut by 6 bases, the J end by 7 bases, with 13 bases between. The CDR3 sequence is 12 residues long. CDR3 sequence: CASSRGTGEQYF. The CDR3 DNA is TGTGCCAGCAGCCGGGGAACTGGGGAGCAGTACTTC.

The chain employs TRBV6-6 and TRBJ1-2; a weak D match, TRBD1 (6 bases). Germline V gives CDR1 MNHNY, CDR2 SVGAGI (reference sequence). The CDR3 contains 14 residues. Trimming removed 2 bases at V and 2 bases at J, with 9 bases between. The CDR3 spells CASSYTTGNYGYTF. CDR3 bases: TGTGCCAGCAGTTACACGACAGGAAACTATGGCTACACCTTC.

The J gene is TRBJ2-5, the V gene TRBV5-1; D not resolved. The V gene lost 0 bases and the J gene lost 3 bases, with 12 bases spanning the gap. This CDR3 is built from 15 residues. Per the germline V gene, CDR1 is SGHRS and CDR2 is YFSETQ. CDR3: CASSLAGMGEETQYF. The CDR3 coding sequence is TGCGCCAGCAGCTTGGCCGGAATGGGCGAAGAGACCCAGTACTTC.

CDR3 DNA: TGTGCCACCAGCAGAGCGGCAGGGGGACCTGGGGCCAACGTCCTGACTTTC. Protein product: CATSRAAGGPGANVLTF. The rearrangement uses TRBV15 and TRBJ2-6; 7 bases agree with TRBD1. Germline V gene data show CDR1 as LNHNV and CDR2 as YYDKDF (reference sequence). Trimming at V came to 1 base and at J to 2 bases, leaving 5 bases not matched to a gene. The CDR3 length is 17 residues.

This rearrangement joins TRBV7-8 to TRBJ2-5, with 12 nucleotides matching TRBD2. Germline-derived CDR1 and CDR2 are SGHVS and FQNEAQ. This CDR3 is 14 amino acids long. V lost 5 bases, J lost 6 bases, and 4 bases stayed unmatched. The CDR3 reads CASSPTSGSKTQYF. The CDR3 DNA reads as TGTGCCAGCAGCCCGACTAGCGGGAGTAAGACCCAGTACTTC.

Here the CDR3 DNA reads TGTGCCAGCAGTCCGGCCATAGCCCCTTACAATGAGCAGTTCTTC. Translation: CASSPAIAPYNEQFF. The chain couples TRBV7-6 to TRBJ2-1; D uncertain. The CDR3 runs 15 residues. CDR1 SGHVS and CDR2 FNYEAQ come from the germline V gene. Trimming pared 6 bases from V and 4 bases from J, leaving 16 bases between. Filled out from reference TRBV7-6 and TRBJ2-1, the complete variable domain reads GAGVSQSPRYKVTKRGQDVALRCDPISGHVSLYWYRQALGQGPEFLTYFNYEAQQDKSGLPNDRFSAERPEGSISTLTIQRTEQRDSAMYRCASSPAIAPYNEQFFGPGTRLTVL.

V is TRBV10-3 and J is TRBJ2-3; D is possibly TRBD1 (7 bases). CDR1 is ENHRY and CDR2 is SYGVKD in the germline V gene. The CDR3 is made up of 14 amino acids. The V end was cut by 7 bases, the J end by 4 bases, with 15 bases between. Here the CDR3 DNA reads TGTGCCATCACTAAGCAGGGGGGCGCAGATACGCAGTATTTT. Translating gives CAITKQGGADTQYF.

This chain connects TRBV10-3 to TRBJ2-3, with 9 bases fitting TRBD2. The V gene's germline CDR1 is ENHRY and CDR2 SYGVKD. The CDR3 runs to 15 residues. Unmatched junction bases numbered 6, after V lost 6 bases and J lost 2 bases. In DNA, the CDR3 is TGTGCCATCAGGGCTAGCGGGACGCACACAGATACGCAGTATTTT. This translates into CAIRASGTHTDTQYF.

This chain connects TRBV7-2 to TRBJ2-6; TRBD1 aligns across 10 bases. The J segment lost 2 bases and the V segment lost 4 bases, leaving 8 bases of the junction unmatched. The CDR3 totals 18 residues. The germline V gene has CDR1 SGHTA and CDR2 FQGNSA. The CDR3, as DNA: TGTGCCAGCAGCTCCCGCCGGACAGGGGGTCCTGGGGCCAACGTCCTGACTTTC. Its protein product is CASSSRRTGGPGANVLTF.

Points on this clone: Sequence at one end of the junction differs from germline and may be a read error. CDR3 bases: TGTGCCAGCAGCTTTGAAGGGCAAGGGGCCAACGTCCTGGCTTTC. As protein: CASSFEGQGANVLAF. The chain recombines TRBV5-4 with TRBJ2-6; D is possibly TRBD1 (5 bases). This CDR3 is built from 15 residues. Germline V gene lookup returns CDR1 SGHNT and CDR2 YYREEE (reference sequence).

The CDR3: CASSPGGTSGAQETQYF. The CDR3 DNA reads TGTGCCAGCAGCCCGGGAGGGACTAGCGGCGCACAAGAGACCCAGTACTTC. The chain is built from TRBV5-8 and TRBJ2-5; the match to TRBD2 covers 11 bases. CDR1 is SGHTS and CDR2 is YDEGEE in the germline V gene. The ends lost 4 bases at V and 2 bases at J; junction bases unmatched: 10. The CDR3 is 17 residues long.

This rearrangement joins TRBV7-9 to TRBJ2-1; D unclear. Trimming cost V 5 bases and J 6 bases, with 14 bases left between them. The length of the CDR3 is 14 residues. Per germline, CDR1 SEHNR and CDR2 FQNEAQ (reference sequence). The CDR3 DNA follows: TGTGCCAGCAGCCCCACCGGGTGGATCAATGAGCAGTTCTTC. It encodes CASSPTGWINEQFF.

The chain couples TRBV27 to TRBJ2-3; TRBD1 aligns across 12 bases. V lost 4 bases to trimming and J lost 6 bases; unmatched junction nucleotides: 8. In germline, CDR1 is MNHEY, CDR2 SMNVEV (reference sequence). The CDR3 is 16 residues long. Written as DNA, the CDR3 is TGTGCCAGCAGTTCTGGGACAGGGGGCGTATGGGATACGCAGTATTTT. It translates to CASSSGTGGVWDTQYF.

The chain combines TRBV6-5 with TRBJ2-1; TRBD2 matches at 9 bases. Trimming cost V 6 bases and J 5 bases; bases outside gene matches: 5. Germline-derived CDR1 and CDR2 are MNHEY and SVGAGI. The CDR3 loop spans 14 amino acids. CDR3 nucleotides: TGTGCCAGCAGGAGCGGGAGGTTGCACAATGAGCAGTTCTTC. This sequence encodes CASRSGRLHNEQFF.